The rows below give T cell receptor beta chains drawn from one sample of a study of OX40 agonist ivuxolimab in advanced cancers. Sequenced by immunoSEQ multiplex PCR; TCRdb stores in-frame clones only, minus some. The repertoire holds tens of thousands of clones, 87% seen once, with approximately 0.3% in the top ten. The material sequenced was CD4+ or CD8+ T cells sorted from blood, taken in a trial of the OX40 agonist ivuxolimab. These receptor sequences come from an adult with an advanced solid tumor such as melanoma, head and neck, liver or kidney cancer. Both conserved end residues are part of each CDR3. D genes are given only for firm matches. Clone size is stated in some rows and not others, as once, few, many or a class when expanded.

V	J	size	D	CDR3	DNA
TRBV28	TRBJ1-3	few	TRBD1	CASSPTGITGNTIYF	TGTGCCAGCAGTCCGACAGGGATTACTGGAAACACCATATATTTT
TRBV5-1	TRBJ1-4	-	TRBD1	CASSPGTGNEKLFF	TGCGCCAGCAGCCCGGGGACAGGGAATGAAAAACTGTTTTTT
TRBV7-3	TRBJ2-3	-	-	CASSFTSADTQYF	TGTGCCAGCAGCTTTACATCTGCAGATACGCAGTATTTT
TRBV7-2	TRBJ2-7	-	TRBD2	CASSTTSGEQYF	TGTGCCAGCAGCACTACTAGCGGGGAGCAGTACTTC
TRBV6-6	TRBJ1-5	-	-	CASSYEGGYRHF	TGTGCCAGCAGTTACGAGGGGGGATATCGGCATTTT
TRBV19	TRBJ1-3	-	-	CASSSFQDTIYF	TGTGCCAGTAGTTCTTTTCAGGACACCATATATTTT
TRBV6-6	TRBJ1-1	-	-	CASRHDSNTEAFF	TGTGCCAGCAGACACGACAGTAACACTGAAGCTTTCTTT
TRBV2	TRBJ1-1	few	-	CAGYRVGTEAFF	TGTGCCGGCTACAGGGTAGGAACTGAAGCTTTCTTT
TRBV18	TRBJ2-5	once	TRBD2	CASSPRSSGGTQETQYF	TGTGCCAGCTCACCCCGGTCGAGCGGGGGGACCCAAGAGACCCAGTACTTC
TRBV5-4	TRBJ2-5	-	TRBD2	CASSLSGGETQYF	TGTGCCAGCAGCCTTAGCGGGGGAGAGACCCAGTACTTC
TRBV7-6	TRBJ2-1	-	TRBD2	CASSLGGASGRAEQFF	TGTGCCAGCAGCTTAGGGGGAGCTAGCGGGAGGGCGGAGCAGTTCTTC
TRBV7-2	TRBJ2-7	few	TRBD1	CASSVYRDRSYEQYF	TGTGCCAGCAGCGTATACCGGGACAGATCCTACGAGCAGTACTTC
TRBV7-8	TRBJ2-7	once	-	CASRQGSAYEQYF	TGTGCCAGCAGGCAGGGGTCCGCCTACGAGCAGTACTTC
TRBV5-1	TRBJ2-3	-	TRBD1	CASSLGTGVRWDTQYF	TGCGCCAGCAGCTTGGGGACAGGGGTACGATGGGATACGCAGTATTTT
TRBV7-3	TRBJ1-1	-	-	CASSKPNTEAFF	TGTGCCAGCAGCAAACCGAACACTGAAGCTTTCTTT
TRBV6-1	TRBJ1-2	once	TRBD1	CASSEGQGQFYGYTF	TGTGCCAGCAGTGAGGGACAGGGGCAGTTCTATGGCTACACCTTC
TRBV19	TRBJ1-3	-	-	CASSLYHGFRGNTIYF	TGTGCCAGTAGTTTATATCACGGTTTCCGTGGAAACACCATATATTTT
TRBV28	TRBJ2-7	-	-	CASSWSFLNPYEQYF	TGTGCCAGCAGTTGGAGCTTTTTAAATCCCTACGAGCAGTACTTC
TRBV7-8	TRBJ2-7	-	-	CASSLVAGGGGSYEQYF	TGTGCCAGCAGCTTAGTAGCAGGGGGAGGGGGCTCCTACGAGCAGTACTTC
TRBV11-2	TRBJ2-1	-	TRBD1	CASSSGTGKYNEQFF	TGTGCCAGCAGCTCAGGGACAGGGAAGTACAATGAGCAGTTCTTC
TRBV11-2	TRBJ1-2	few	-	CASSPQDKIYGYTF	TGTGCCAGCAGCCCACAAGACAAGATCTATGGCTACACCTTC
TRBV12-5	TRBJ2-1	-	-	CASGLSGGGAYNEQFF	TGTGCTAGTGGTTTGTCAGGAGGAGGGGCCTACAATGAGCAGTTCTTC
TRBV5-8	TRBJ1-1	-	-	CASSLRFGAFF	TGTGCCAGCAGCTTGCGCTTTGGGGCTTTCTTT
TRBV5-5	TRBJ2-5	-	TRBD1	CASSLGTGKETQYF	TGTGCCAGCAGCTTGGGGACAGGGAAAGAGACCCAGTACTTC
TRBV5-4	TRBJ2-7	-	TRBD2	CASSPTTSGKTEQYF	TGTGCCAGCAGCCCGACGACTAGCGGGAAAACCGAGCAGTACTTC
TRBV5-6	TRBJ2-3	-	-	CASSLGSTDTQYF	TGTGCCAGCAGCTTGGGAAGCACAGATACGCAGTATTTT
TRBV9	TRBJ2-2	-	-	CASKQGNTGELFF	TGTGCCAGTAAACAGGGGAACACCGGGGAGCTGTTTTTT
TRBV5-4	TRBJ1-3	-	-	CASSLDTSSGNTIYF	TGTGCCAGCAGCTTGGACACCAGCTCTGGAAACACCATATATTTT
TRBV6-1	TRBJ1-2	-	-	CASSGAGARYGYTF	TGTGCCAGCAGCGGGGCGGGGGCCCGCTATGGCTACACCTTC
TRBV10-1	TRBJ2-1	-	-	CASSESVSYNEQFF	TGCGCCAGCAGTGAGTCGGTCTCCTACAATGAGCAGTTCTTC
TRBV7-2	TRBJ1-2	-	-	CASSLTRVNYGYTF	TGTGCCAGCAGCTTAACACGGGTTAACTATGGCTACACCTTC
TRBV5-1	TRBJ1-3	-	TRBD1	CASSFKTGGGNTIYF	TGCGCCAGCAGCTTCAAAACAGGGGGTGGAAACACCATATATTTT
TRBV4-1	TRBJ1-3	-	TRBD1	CASSQRDRAGNTIYF	TGCGCCAGCAGCCAAAGGGACAGGGCTGGAAACACCATATATTTT
TRBV5-1	TRBJ1-1	once	-	CASSFIGQSEAFF	TGCGCCAGCAGCTTTATAGGACAGTCTGAAGCTTTCTTT